Listed below are T cell receptor beta chains from one sample, sequenced in a study of PD-L1 blockade in urothelial cancer. Data came from immunoSEQ multiplex PCR; TCRdb stores just in-frame clones and leaves some out. The sample lists 100,000 to 150,000 clones, 86% occurring once. Source: PBMCs, taken around atezolizumab (anti-PD-L1) treatment. The source is a man aged 45 to 65 with urothelial cancer. Both conserved end residues are part of each CDR3. The D gene is left open where the match is weak. Only part of the rows carry a size: once, few, many, or a class if the clone is expanded.

clone_size j_call v_call d_call cdr3_nt cdr3_aa
NA TRBJ2-1 TRBV30 TRBD2 TGTGCCTGGAACCTAGCGGGATTGTACAATGAGCAGTTCTTC CAWNLAGLYNEQFF
NA TRBJ2-1 TRBV10-3 NA TGTGCCATCAGTGAGTCGGGGGGACTGACCATAAGCTCCTACAATGAGCAGTTCTTC CAISESGGLTISSYNEQFF
NA TRBJ1-2 TRBV27 TRBD1 TGTGCCAGCAGCCCAGACAGGGCCTTACCGAGAGCTAACTATGGCTACACCTTC CASSPDRALPRANYGYTF
NA TRBJ1-3 TRBV29-1 NA TGCAGCGTTAGGGGGACCGGAAACACCATATATTTT CSVRGTGNTIYF
NA TRBJ1-1 TRBV18 NA TGTGCCAGCTCACCCCCATCAAGTCGGTACACTGAAGCTTTCTTT CASSPPSSRYTEAFF
NA TRBJ2-7 TRBV5-6 TRBD2 TGTGCCAGCAGCGGCCCTGCGGGGGTCTCGTACGAGCAGTACTTC CASSGPAGVSYEQYF
NA TRBJ2-1 TRBV7-6 TRBD1 TGTGCCAGCAGCGGTCGGACAGGCCAAAAACCAGGCAATGAGCAGTTCTTC CASSGRTGQKPGNEQFF
NA TRBJ2-7 TRBV29-1 TRBD2 TGCAGCGTTGAAACTCACTCGGGAGGGCCCTACGAGCAGTACTTC CSVETHSGGPYEQYF
NA TRBJ2-3 TRBV2 TRBD1 TGTGCCAGCAGTGACCAGACAGGGGGGATAGATACGCAGTATTTT CASSDQTGGIDTQYF
NA TRBJ2-7 TRBV15 TRBD1 TGTGCCACCAGCAGGGCAGGGGGCCCTTTCAACGAGCAGTACTTC CATSRAGGPFNEQYF
NA TRBJ1-1 TRBV5-5 NA TGTGCCAGCAGCTTGCTAACGGGAGTGAACACTGAAGCTTTCTTT CASSLLTGVNTEAFF
few TRBJ2-1 TRBV28 NA TGTGCCAGCAGTGCCTCCGGGCGGGGGCAATTCTTC CASSASGRGQFF
NA TRBJ1-1 TRBV19 TRBD1 TGTGCCAGTAGTATAGCCCGGGACAGGGCGAACACTGAAGCTTTCTTT CASSIARDRANTEAFF
NA TRBJ1-2 TRBV5-6 NA TGTGCCAGCACCGGGGGGGCGGGAAACTATGGCTACACCTTC CASTGGAGNYGYTF
NA TRBJ2-4 TRBV15 TRBD1 TGTGCCACCAGCAGTGACAACAGGGGAAGGAGGATCAACATTCAGTACTTC CATSSDNRGRRINIQYF
NA TRBJ1-5 TRBV7-2 TRBD1 TGTGCCAGCAGCTTAAGGACAGGGGTGGCTCAGCCCCAGCATTTT CASSLRTGVAQPQHF
NA TRBJ2-7 TRBV28 TRBD2 TGTGCCAGCAGTTTTAGCGGGAGGGGCAACGAGCAGTACTTC CASSFSGRGNEQYF
NA TRBJ1-4 TRBV2 TRBD1 TGTGCCAGCTTGTGGACAGGGGTGGAAAAACTGTTTTTT CASLWTGVEKLFF
NA TRBJ1-5 TRBV2 NA TGTGCCAGCAGCGCACAGGCCTACTATCAGCCCCAGCATTTT CASSAQAYYQPQHF
NA TRBJ2-1 TRBV6-5 TRBD2 TGTGCCAGCGGACTAGCGGGATTCTACAATGAGCAGTTCTTC CASGLAGFYNEQFF
NA TRBJ1-5 TRBV5-6 NA TGTGCCAGCAGCTTATCGTCCAGGGTGGGACAGCCCCAGCATTTT CASSLSSRVGQPQHF
NA TRBJ2-3 TRBV6-1 NA TGTGCCAGCAGGCCCCCGGCGGCAGATACGCAGTATTTT CASRPPAADTQYF
NA TRBJ1-6 TRBV4-1 NA TGCGCCAGCAGCCAAAACGGGCCAGGGGATAATTCACCCCTCCACTTT CASSQNGPGDNSPLHF
NA TRBJ1-6 TRBV9 NA TGTGCCAGCAGCGTAGGACACACCAATTCACCCCTCCACTTT CASSVGHTNSPLHF
once TRBJ2-3 TRBV5-1 TRBD2 TGCGCCAGCAGCTTTTCTAGCGGTTCTAGCACAGATACGCAGTATTTT CASSFSSGSSTDTQYF
NA TRBJ2-7 TRBV7-2 TRBD2 TGTGCCAGCAGCTTAACGGGACTAGCGGCCTACGAGCAGTACTTC CASSLTGLAAYEQYF
NA TRBJ1-4 TRBV18 TRBD1 TGTGCCAGCTCAGATTACAGGGGCACTAATGAAAAACTGTTTTTT CASSDYRGTNEKLFF
NA TRBJ2-3 TRBV28 TRBD2 TGTGCCAGCAGATCAGCGGGAGTAAAGACAGATACGCAGTATTTT CASRSAGVKTDTQYF
NA TRBJ2-1 TRBV7-2 TRBD2 TGTGCCAGCAGCAACCGGGCGGGAGAACCTGAGCAGTTCTTC CASSNRAGEPEQFF
NA TRBJ1-5 TRBV5-6 TRBD1 TGTGCCAGCAGCTTGGCGGACAGGCCCAATCAGCCCCAGCATTTT CASSLADRPNQPQHF
NA TRBJ2-1 TRBV19 TRBD2 TGTGCCAGTAGTAAGGCTCTAGCGGTGAACAATGAGCAGTTCTTC CASSKALAVNNEQFF
NA TRBJ1-1 TRBV6-4 TRBD1 TGTGCCAGCAGAGCGGACAGGGGACCTGAAGCTTTCTTT CASRADRGPEAFF
NA TRBJ2-2 TRBV7-2 NA TGTGCCAGCAGCCCGTACTACAGGACCGGGGAGCTGTTTTTT CASSPYYRTGELFF
NA TRBJ2-2 TRBV5-1 NA TGCGCCAGCAGCGCAGGCCCCACCGGGGAGCTGTTTTTT CASSAGPTGELFF